This TCR beta chain emerged from a study of Ad26.COV2.S vaccination and SARS-CoV-2 variants. Across the study: Ad26.COV2.S arm of COV1001 included the donor. Recipients of Ad26.COV2.S got it intramuscularly, once or twice 56 days apart.

Treatment denoted: 19 received Ad26.COV2.S at low or high dose, single or two shots; about 5 received placebo; per-sample allocation not given. Samples analyzed were those drawn on day 63 after the first vaccine or placebo injection. This clone was seen only once. The CDR3 runs 15 residues. CDR1 SGHNT and CDR2 YYREEE come from the germline V gene (reference sequence). V was clipped by 1 base and J by 3 bases; unmatched bases: 1. Some clones are missing from TCRdb's copy, which holds only in-frame ones; the method was immunoSEQ multiplex PCR. The sample carries about 440,000 clones, roughly 88% recorded once.

Sequences were derived from peripheral blood, sampled in a trial of Ad26.COV2.S vaccine versus placebo. The TCR comes from a person aged 18-65 years who received the Ad26.COV2.S COVID-19 vaccine or a placebo. V gene TRBV5-4 combines with J gene TRBJ2-1, with 10 bases identical to TRBD2. The CDR3 loop is CASSLLAGDYNEQFF. The CDR3 DNA is TGTGCCAGCAGCTTGCTAGCGGGAGACTACAATGAGCAGTTCTTC. Full variable domain (outside the CDR3, taken from reference TRBV5-4 and TRBJ2-1): ETGVTQSPTHLIKTRGQQVTLRCSSQSGHNTVSWYQQALGQGPQFIFQYYREEENGRGNFPPRFSGLQFPNYSSELNVNALELDDSALYLCASSLLAGDYNEQFFGPGTRLTVL.